This entry features one TCR beta chain sequence. The data were produced by immunoSEQ multiplex PCR, yet TCRdb's version contains in-frame clones alone and is incomplete. Of over a million clones in the sample, 78% were seen once. This sample stems from a study of shared clonotypes between healthy human individuals. The CDR3 is 15 amino acids. V was pared by 5 bases and J by 8 bases, with 7 bases of the junction left unmatched. Germline V gene lookup returns CDR1 MNHNS and CDR2 SASEGT. V is TRBV6-1 and J is TRBJ2-1; the match to TRBD1 covers 12 bases. This clonotype originated in a man in his late teens or twenties in good health. Some clones in this sample may be carry-over from other donors' samples. The specimen was memory CD4+ T cells from PBMCs. Sample subset: CD45RA-negative fraction. CDR3 region: CASSPGQGAFDEQFF. For the CDR3, the DNA is TGTGCCAGCAGTCCGGGACAGGGGGCTTTCGATGAGCAGTTCTTC.